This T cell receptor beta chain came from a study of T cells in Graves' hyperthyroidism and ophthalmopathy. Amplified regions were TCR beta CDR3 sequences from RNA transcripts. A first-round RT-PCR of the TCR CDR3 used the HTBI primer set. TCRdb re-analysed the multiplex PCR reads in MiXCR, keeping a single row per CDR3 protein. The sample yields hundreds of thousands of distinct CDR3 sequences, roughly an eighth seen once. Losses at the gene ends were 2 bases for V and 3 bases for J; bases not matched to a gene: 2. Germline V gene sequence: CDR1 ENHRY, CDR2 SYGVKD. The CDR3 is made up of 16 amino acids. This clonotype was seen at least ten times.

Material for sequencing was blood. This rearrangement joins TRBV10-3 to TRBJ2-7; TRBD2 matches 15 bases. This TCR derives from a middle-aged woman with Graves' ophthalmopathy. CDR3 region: CAISEPGLAGGYEQYF. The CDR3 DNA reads TGTGCCATCAGTGAGCCGGGACTAGCGGGGGGCTACGAGCAGTACTTC.